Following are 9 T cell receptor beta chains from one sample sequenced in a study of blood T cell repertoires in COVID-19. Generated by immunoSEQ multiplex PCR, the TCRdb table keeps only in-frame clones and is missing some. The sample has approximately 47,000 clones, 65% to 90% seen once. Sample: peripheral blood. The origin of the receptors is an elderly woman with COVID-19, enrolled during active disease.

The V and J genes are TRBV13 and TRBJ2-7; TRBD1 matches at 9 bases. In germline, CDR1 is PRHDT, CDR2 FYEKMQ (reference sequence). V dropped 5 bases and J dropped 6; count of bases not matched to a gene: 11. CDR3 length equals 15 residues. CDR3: CASSNRDRVRAEQYF. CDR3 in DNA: TGTGCCAGCAGCAACCGGGACAGGGTGAGGGCCGAGCAGTACTTC.

This chain's CDR3 is CASSYSGPYEQYF. CDR3 DNA: TGTGCCAGCAGTTATAGCGGACCCTACGAGCAGTACTTC. The V and J genes are TRBV2 and TRBJ2-7, with TRBD2 as a possible D gene (6 bases). In germline, CDR1 is SNHLY, CDR2 FYNNEI. CDR3 length equals 13 residues. Trimming pared 5 bases from V and 2 bases from J, leaving 10 bases between.

CDR3 bases: TGTGCCAGCAGCCTTCCCGGGACAGGGGTAAAAAATGAGCAGTTCTTC. It codes for CASSLPGTGVKNEQFF. V and J are TRBV14 and TRBJ2-1; 10 nucleotides match TRBD1. The CDR3 extends over 16 amino acids. Germline CDR1 is SGHDN and CDR2 is FVKESK. V lost 4 bases to trimming and J lost 7 bases; unmatched junction nucleotides: 10.

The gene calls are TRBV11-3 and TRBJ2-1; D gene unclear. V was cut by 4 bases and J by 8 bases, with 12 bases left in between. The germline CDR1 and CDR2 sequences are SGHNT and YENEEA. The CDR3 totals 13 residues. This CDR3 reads CASSSPPVYEQFF. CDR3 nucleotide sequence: TGTGCCAGCAGCTCTCCCCCAGTCTATGAGCAGTTCTTC.

This CDR3 reads CASRRQGGPNEKLFF. The CDR3 coding sequence is TGTGCCAGCAGACGACAGGGGGGACCTAATGAAAAACTGTTTTTT. This chain links TRBV6-5 with TRBJ1-4; TRBD1 matches at 9 bases. Germline V lookup: CDR1 MNHEY, CDR2 SVGAGI. The CDR3 runs to 15 residues. The V and J ends lost 6 bases and 3 bases, in that order; junction bases with no gene match: 5.

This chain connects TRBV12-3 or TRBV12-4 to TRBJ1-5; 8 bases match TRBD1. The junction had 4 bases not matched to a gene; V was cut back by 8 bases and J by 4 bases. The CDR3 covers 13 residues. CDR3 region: CASQGQGNQPQHF. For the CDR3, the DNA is TGTGCCAGCCAAGGACAGGGAAATCAGCCCCAGCATTTT.

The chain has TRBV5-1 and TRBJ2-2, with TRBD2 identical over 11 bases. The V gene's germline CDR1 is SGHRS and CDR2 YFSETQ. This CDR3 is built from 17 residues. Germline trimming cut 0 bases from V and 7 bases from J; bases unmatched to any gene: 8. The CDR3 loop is CASSLELAGDWGGELFF. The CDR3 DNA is TGCGCCAGCAGCTTGGAACTAGCGGGAGATTGGGGCGGGGAGCTGTTTTTT.

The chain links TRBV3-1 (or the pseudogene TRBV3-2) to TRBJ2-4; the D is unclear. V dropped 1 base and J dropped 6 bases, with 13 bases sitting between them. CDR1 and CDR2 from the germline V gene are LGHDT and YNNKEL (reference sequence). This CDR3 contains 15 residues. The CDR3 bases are TGTGCCAGCAGCCAAGGGGTGCAGGTCGGAAACATTCAGTACTTC. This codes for CASSQGVQVGNIQYF.

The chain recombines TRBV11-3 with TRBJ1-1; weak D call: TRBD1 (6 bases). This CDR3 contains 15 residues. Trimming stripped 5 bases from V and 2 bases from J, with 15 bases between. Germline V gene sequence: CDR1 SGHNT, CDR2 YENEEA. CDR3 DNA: TGTGCCAGCAGCCTCGGGGGGCAGGCTAACACTGAAGCTTTCTTT. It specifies CASSLGGQANTEAFF.